Shown below are 25 T cell receptor beta chains from a single sample sequenced in a study of technical replicates of blood from a few donors. Clones were sequenced by immunoSEQ multiplex PCR, and TCRdb holds only the in-frame ones, with some missing. The profile shows some 49,000 clones, 80% to 95% of them singletons. Material: PBMCs. The origin of the receptors is a human donor in good health. Some clones in this sample may be carry-over from other donors' samples.

The rearrangement uses TRBV10-3 and TRBJ2-2, with a possible D match to TRBD1 (5 bases). The CDR3 is 13 amino acids. V was shortened by 2 bases and J by 6 bases, with 7 bases between the two germline ends. Germline assignment: CDR1 ENHRY and CDR2 SYGVKD. CDR3 protein: CAISENRPGELFF. The CDR3 region has the DNA TGTGCCATCAGTGAGAACAGGCCCGGGGAGCTGTTTTTT.

The genes are TRBV6-5 and TRBJ2-2; 8 nucleotides match TRBD1. Germline CDR1 reads MNHEY; CDR2 reads SVGAGI. The CDR3 spans 13 residues. Here the CDR3 reads CATGQGAYGELFF. The CDR3 coding sequence is TGTGCTACGGGGCAGGGGGCTTACGGGGAGCTGTTTTTT.

This clone was seen more than once but under ten times. This chain joins TRBV4-3 and TRBJ2-1; 8 nucleotides match TRBD1. V shed 0 bases, J shed 4 bases, and the junction held 5 bases outside the gene matches. The CDR3 is made up of 16 amino acids. In germline, CDR1 is LGHNA, CDR2 YSLEER. The DNA of the CDR3 is TGCGCCAGCAGCCAAGACGGGCAGGGGGCATACAATGAGCAGTTCTTC. Translated, it gives CASSQDGQGAYNEQFF.

V gene TRBV10-3 combines with J gene TRBJ1-2; D is possibly TRBD1 (5 bases). Germline CDR1 ENHRY, CDR2 SYGVKD. Between the trimmed V and J ends, which lost 2 bases and 2 bases, there was a span of 9 bases. The CDR3 is 14 amino acids. CDR3 sequence reads: CAISEGHSNYGYTF. CDR3 nucleotide sequence: TGTGCCATCAGTGAGGGACACTCGAACTATGGCTACACCTTC.

The chain joins TRBV27 to TRBJ1-5, with D possibly matching TRBD1 (5 bases). The length of the CDR3 is 14 residues. Deletions cut 2 bases from V and 3 bases from J, with 8 bases between. The germline CDR1 and CDR2 sequences are MNHEY and SMNVEV (reference sequence). The CDR3 coding sequence is TGTGCCAGCAGTTTAGGCAGGGCCAATCAGCCCCAGCATTTT. Amino acids: CASSLGRANQPQHF.

The rearrangement joins TRBV6-5 to TRBJ1-2; D is ambiguous. The CDR3 runs to 13 residues. CDR1 is MNHEY and CDR2 is SVGAGI in the germline V gene. The V gene lost 0 bases and the J gene lost 6 bases, with 8 bases spanning the gap. The CDR3 sequence: CASSYSPRNGYTF. CDR3 sequence (DNA): TGTGCCAGCAGTTACTCCCCCAGGAATGGCTACACCTTC.

V is TRBV5-1 and J is TRBJ1-1, with a possible D match to TRBD1 (5 bases). CDR3 length equals 13 residues. Germline assignment: CDR1 SGHRS and CDR2 YFSETQ. V was clipped by 4 bases and J by 0 bases, with 7 bases between them. The CDR3 sequence is CASSLGVNTEAFF. CDR3 nucleotides: TGCGCCAGCAGCCTAGGGGTGAACACTGAAGCTTTCTTT.

The J gene is TRBJ2-7, the V gene TRBV29-1; D perhaps matches TRBD1 (6 bases). This CDR3 is 11 amino acids long. Germline V gene lookup returns CDR1 SQVTM and CDR2 ANQGSEA. Trimming pared 7 bases from V and 4 bases from J, leaving 11 bases between. CDR3 sequence (DNA): TGCAGCGGCACCCAGGGGTACGAGCAGTACTTC. Translated, it gives CSGTQGYEQYF.

The chain has TRBV7-8 and TRBJ2-5, with 11 bases matching TRBD2. J lost 5 bases, V lost 2 bases, and 7 bases had no gene match. This CDR3 region has 16 residues. Germline V CDR1 and CDR2: SGHVS, FQNEAQ. Here the CDR3 DNA reads TGTGCCAGCAGCTTAAGGCTAGCGGGAGGTCGTGAGACCCAGTACTTC. Encoded protein: CASSLRLAGGRETQYF.

The V gene is TRBV4-3, the J gene TRBJ1-6; 7 nucleotides align to TRBD1. The CDR3 has 15 amino acids. The V and J ends lost 0 bases and 8 bases, in that order; junction bases with no gene match: 4. Per the germline V gene, CDR1 is LGHNA and CDR2 is YSLEER. In DNA, the CDR3 is TGCGCCAGCAGCCAAGATCGACAGGGATATTCACCCCTCCACTTT. Its protein is CASSQDRQGYSPLHF.

The chain recombines TRBV7-2 with TRBJ2-7, with D possibly being TRBD2 (7 bases). The length of the CDR3 is 16 residues. Trimming left V 5 bases short and J 1 base short, with 18 bases between. CDR1 is SGHTA and CDR2 is FQGNSA in the germline V gene. The CDR3 reads CASSRAGRGTSYEQYF. The CDR3 DNA reads TGTGCCAGCAGCCGGGCTGGGCGGGGGACATCCTACGAGCAGTACTTC. The entire variable domain, with the rest obtained from reference TRBV7-2 and TRBJ2-7, is as follows: GAGVSQSPSNKVTEKGKDVELRCDPISGHTALYWYRQSLGQGLEFLIYFQGNSAPDKSGLPSDRFSAERTGGSVSTLTIQRTQQEDSAVYLCASSRAGRGTSYEQYFGPGTRLTVT.

The V call is TRBV15, the J call TRBJ1-1; tentative D call: TRBD1 (5 bases). The V end lost 0 bases, the J end lost 7 bases, and 9 bases lay between the germline ends. CDR3 length equals 13 residues. Germline values: CDR1 LNHNV, CDR2 YYDKDF (reference sequence). In nucleotides, the CDR3 is TGTGCCACCAGCAGAGATGGGGGGATTGAAGCTTTCTTT. It is translated as CATSRDGGIEAFF.

The chain employs TRBV6-6 and TRBJ1-3; TRBD1 aligns across 9 bases. The trim removed 2 bases at V and 1 base at J, leaving 3 bases unmatched. The CDR3 consists of 16 residues. Germline V gene data show CDR1 as MNHNY and CDR2 as SVGAGI (reference sequence). DNA for the CDR3: TGTGCCAGCAGTTACGGGACAGGGCAGTCTGGAAACACCATATATTTT. This codes for CASSYGTGQSGNTIYF.

This clone was observed a single time. This sequence joins TRBV6-6 and TRBJ2-1; the D gene is possibly TRBD2 (6 bases). V lost 6 bases, J lost 6 bases, and 21 bases lay in between. The germline V gene has CDR1 MNHNY and CDR2 SVGAGI (reference sequence). The CDR3 runs to 16 residues. The CDR3 spells CASSDAGLGTSNEQFF. The CDR3 bases are TGTGCCAGCAGCGACGCGGGACTGGGGACGTCCAATGAGCAGTTCTTC.

CDR3 protein: CAISEASTGSNGYTF. The CDR3 region has the DNA TGTGCCATCAGTGAGGCATCAACAGGGAGCAATGGCTACACCTTC. V is TRBV10-3 and J is TRBJ1-2; D possibly corresponds to TRBD1 (6 bases). The CDR3 is made up of 15 amino acids. Per germline, CDR1 ENHRY and CDR2 SYGVKD. V shed 2 bases and J shed 6 bases, with 16 bases lying between them.

The chain joins TRBV5-5 to TRBJ1-3; tentatively, D is TRBD1 (6 bases). The CDR3 loop spans 20 amino acids. V was trimmed by 2 bases and J by 5 bases, leaving 29 bases between them. Germline V gene lookup returns CDR1 SGHKS and CDR2 YYEKEE (reference sequence). CDR3 residues: CASSFEGVSGVDGQRNTIYF. The CDR3 nucleotides are TGTGCCAGCAGCTTCGAGGGGGTGAGCGGGGTCGACGGTCAACGAAACACCATATATTTT.

The chain couples TRBV30 to TRBJ1-1; TRBD1 is a possible D gene (5 bases). In germline, CDR1 is GTSNPN, CDR2 SVGIG (reference sequence). V lost 5 bases, J lost 1 base, and 11 bases lay in between. The CDR3 loop spans 13 amino acids. The CDR3: CAWARGPNTEAFF. The CDR3 coding sequence is TGTGCCTGGGCGCGGGGACCGAACACTGAAGCTTTCTTT. The whole variable domain, remainder taken from reference TRBV30 and TRBJ1-1, is SQTIHQWPATLVQPVGSPLSLECTVEGTSNPNLYWYRQAAGRGLQLLFYSVGIGQISSEVPQNLSASRPQDRQFILSSKKLLLSDSGFYLCAWARGPNTEAFFGQGTRLTVV.

The sample holds one count of this clone. The genes are TRBV5-1 and TRBJ1-5; 7 nucleotides agree with TRBD1. The junction had 13 bases not matched to a gene; V was cut back by 7 bases and J by 0 bases. The CDR3 contains 17 residues. From germline, CDR1 is SGHRS and CDR2 YFSETQ. The CDR3 DNA reads TGCGCCAGCCGCCCGCGGGACAGTACAGATAGCAATCAGCCCCAGCATTTT. Amino acid sequence: CASRPRDSTDSNQPQHF.

This clone has a handful of counts. The J gene is TRBJ2-3, the V gene TRBV6-4, with 10 bases lining up with TRBD2. The J segment lost 0 bases and the V segment lost 0 bases, leaving 0 bases of the junction unmatched. The length of the CDR3 is 16 residues. Germline V lookup: CDR1 MRHNA, CDR2 SNTAGT. CDR3 residues: CASSDSAGGSTDTQYF. The CDR3 DNA sequence: TGTGCCAGCAGTGACTCAGCGGGAGGGAGCACAGATACGCAGTATTTT.

To note about this clone: One junction end disagrees with the germline gene, perhaps due to a read error. The rearrangement links TRBV7-3 to TRBJ2-7; 11 nucleotides match TRBD2. Germline lookup yields CDR1 SGHTA and CDR2 FQGTGA. The CDR3 is 15 amino acids. This CDR3 is CASSITSGGPYEQYF. CDR3 coding DNA: TGTGCCAGCAGCATAACTAGCGGGGGACCATACGAGCAGTACTTC.

The V call is TRBV6-5, the J call TRBJ2-1; D unclear. This CDR3 has 11 amino acids. The ends were cut back, 0 bases at V and 8 bases at J, with 2 bases in the middle. Per germline, CDR1 MNHEY and CDR2 SVGAGI. For the CDR3, the DNA is TGTGCCAGCAGTTACTCCGATGAGCAGTTCTTC. Translated, it gives CASSYSDEQFF.

The chain joins TRBV6-1 to TRBJ2-7, with D perhaps matching TRBD1 (6 bases). Germline V gene data show CDR1 as MNHNS and CDR2 as SASEGT. Deletions cut 7 bases from V and 3 bases from J, with 16 bases between. The CDR3 runs to 14 residues. The chain's CDR3 is CASTPLIGGYEQYF. Written as DNA, the CDR3 is TGTGCCAGCACCCCGCTTATAGGGGGCTACGAGCAGTACTTC.

The V gene is TRBV19, the J gene TRBJ2-1; maybe TRBD1 (8 bases). From germline, CDR1 is LNHDA and CDR2 SQIVND (reference sequence). The CDR3 contains 14 residues. V lost 4 bases and J lost 5, with 12 bases in between. The CDR3 DNA reads as TGTGCCAGTAGTAAACAGGGGGGGAACAATGAGCAGTTCTTC. It yields the protein CASSKQGGNNEQFF.

The V and J genes are TRBV5-1 and TRBJ2-1; 11 bases match TRBD2. The CDR3 spans 16 residues. Germline assignment: CDR1 SGHRS and CDR2 YFSETQ. The V gene end was trimmed by 3 bases and the J gene end by 4 bases; junction bases not matched to a gene: 6. As DNA, the CDR3 is TGCGCCAGCAGCTCCGTTGGGACTAGCGGATACAATGAGCAGTTCTTC. Amino acids: CASSSVGTSGYNEQFF.

J is TRBJ2-1 and V is TRBV2; D uncertain. Germline loops: CDR1 SNHLY, CDR2 FYNNEI. Deletions cut 9 bases from V and 3 bases from J, with 15 bases between. This CDR3 region has 14 residues. The CDR3 protein is CASGRVSGYNEQFF. The CDR3 DNA reads TGTGCCAGTGGCCGGGTGTCGGGCTACAATGAGCAGTTCTTC.